These 29 T cell receptor beta chains were all obtained from the same sample, sequenced in a study of T cell repertoires in cytomegalovirus infection. One entry per CDR3 protein, called by TCRdb with MiXCR from the reads. The sample lists approximately 250,000 distinct CDR3 sequences, roughly 22% occurring once. Material: CD8+ T cells from PBMCs. The source of these receptors is a human donor in good health (CMV status not recorded). Some clones in this sample may be carry-over from other donors' samples.

The genes are TRBV20-1 and TRBJ2-7; TRBD2 is a possible D gene (5 bases). Germline V gives CDR1 DFQATT, CDR2 SNEGSKA (reference sequence). The CDR3 is made up of 14 amino acids. V was pared by 2 bases and J by 0 bases, with 11 bases between. The CDR3 loop reads CSARSSMSSYEQYF. CDR3 DNA sequence: TGCAGTGCTAGATCTAGCATGAGCTCCTACGAGCAGTACTTC.

This clonotype was counted at least ten times. The chain recombines TRBV28 with TRBJ2-3; TRBD1 matches 8 bases. The CDR3 sequence is 15 residues long. CDR1 is MDHEN and CDR2 is SYDVKM in the germline V gene. V lost 6 bases, J lost 4 bases, and 9 bases stayed unmatched. The CDR3 is CASSDDRGISDTQYF. CDR3 bases: TGTGCCAGCAGCGACGACAGGGGAATATCAGATACGCAGTATTTT.

The rearrangement uses TRBV5-1 and TRBJ1-1, with D unclear. Between the trimmed V and J ends, which lost 1 base and 1 base, there was a span of 8 bases. This CDR3 contains 14 residues. Germline V gives CDR1 SGHRS, CDR2 YFSETQ. CDR3 in amino acids: CASSLRRENTEAFF. DNA for the CDR3: TGCGCCAGCAGCTTGCGGCGTGAGAACACTGAAGCTTTCTTT.

V and J are TRBV6-4 and TRBJ2-1; TRBD2 matches at 15 bases. V lost 4 bases, J lost 7 bases, and 5 bases stayed unmatched. CDR3 size: 16 residues. The germline V gene encodes CDR1 MRHNA and CDR2 SNTAGT. The CDR3 sequence: CASSGTSGGARNEQFF. The DNA of the CDR3 is TGTGCCAGCAGTGGGACTAGCGGGGGGGCGAGGAATGAGCAGTTCTTC.

This clonotype has only a few counts. The CDR3 DNA follows: TGTGCCAGTAGTATATTAATCGCCGGGGGTGAAAAACTGTTTTTT. Encoded protein: CASSILIAGGEKLFF. This chain uses TRBV19 with TRBJ1-4, with D possibly being TRBD1 (5 bases). V was cut by 2 bases and J by 7 bases, with 14 bases left in between. CDR1 is LNHDA and CDR2 is SQIVND in the germline V gene (reference sequence). This CDR3 has 15 residues.

V is TRBV4-1 and J is TRBJ2-1; 7 bases line up with TRBD2. CDR1 and CDR2 (germline): MGHRA, YSYEKL. This CDR3 contains 15 residues. Trimming removed 4 bases from V and 8 bases from J; junction bases left unmatched: 11. The CDR3 region is CASSRIAGRSHEQFF. As DNA, the CDR3 is TGCGCCAGCAGCCGAATAGCGGGCAGGTCTCATGAGCAGTTCTTC.

V gene TRBV6-5 combines with J gene TRBJ2-5, with 8 bases fitting TRBD2. After removal of 2 bases from V and 1 base from J, the junction contained 6 bases not matched to a gene. Germline CDR1 is MNHEY and CDR2 is SVGAGI. There are 16 residues in the CDR3. The CDR3 reads CASSYTGGGTQETQYF. The CDR3 DNA follows: TGTGCCAGCAGTTACACTGGCGGGGGGACCCAAGAGACCCAGTACTTC.

This clonotype occurred a few times. The CDR3 here is CSARDPQAGDHYEQYF. The CDR3 DNA reads as TGCAGTGCTAGAGACCCCCAAGCGGGGGATCACTACGAGCAGTACTTC. The rearrangement links TRBV20-1 to TRBJ2-7, with TRBD2 identical over 8 bases. V was clipped by 0 bases and J by 3 bases; unmatched bases: 10. The germline V gene has CDR1 DFQATT and CDR2 SNEGSKA (reference sequence). The CDR3 is made up of 16 amino acids.

In this sample, this clonotype turned up a few times. The rearrangement links TRBV29-1 to TRBJ1-2; tentatively, D is TRBD1 (6 bases). Trimming stripped 5 bases from V and 4 bases from J, with 11 bases between. This CDR3 has 12 residues. Germline-derived CDR1 and CDR2 are SQVTM and ANQGSEA. The CDR3 region is CSVLTGPYGYTF. The DNA of the CDR3 is TGCAGCGTTTTGACAGGTCCCTATGGCTACACCTTC.

The chain couples TRBV10-3 to TRBJ1-5, with D hard to call. CDR1 is ENHRY, CDR2 SYGVKD, per germline. V was shortened by 0 bases and J by 3 bases, with 9 bases between the two germline ends. This CDR3 has 15 amino acids. CDR3 region: CAISESRRPNQPQHF. The CDR3 DNA is TGTGCCATCAGTGAGTCCAGGAGACCCAATCAGCCCCAGCATTTT.

The chain links TRBV5-4 to TRBJ1-6; TRBD1 aligns across 11 bases. V dropped 1 base and J dropped 12; count of bases not matched to a gene: 3. CDR1 SGHNT and CDR2 YYREEE come from the germline V gene (reference sequence). The CDR3 runs 14 residues. The CDR3 here is CASSLWTGGLPLHF. The CDR3 DNA is TGTGCCAGCAGCTTGTGGACAGGGGGCTTACCCCTCCACTTT.

The chain has TRBV2 and TRBJ2-1; 9 positions match TRBD2. The CDR3 contains 14 residues. CDR1 is SNHLY, CDR2 FYNNEI, per germline. V was pared by 2 bases and J by 10 bases, with 6 bases of the junction left unmatched. The CDR3 spells CASSERLAGLEQFF. DNA for the CDR3: TGTGCCAGCAGTGAACGGCTAGCGGGGCTGGAGCAGTTCTTC.

This clonotype was observed at least ten times. The rearrangement links TRBV7-9 to TRBJ2-7, with D possibly being TRBD2 (6 bases). The CDR3 extends over 16 amino acids. V was clipped by 1 base and J by 2 bases, with 15 bases between them. In germline, CDR1 is SEHNR, CDR2 FQNEAQ (reference sequence). The CDR3 here is CASSLEEGSTAYEQYF. DNA of the CDR3: TGTGCCAGCAGCTTAGAGGAGGGGAGTACGGCCTACGAGCAGTACTTC.

The rearrangement joins TRBV11-2 to TRBJ1-1; D might be TRBD1 (5 bases). Trimming took 5 bases from V and 0 from J, leaving 13 bases between them. CDR3 length equals 15 residues. Germline V gene sequence: CDR1 SGHAT, CDR2 FQNNGV. The CDR3 region is CASSQAGTLNTEAFF. The DNA of the CDR3 is TGTGCCAGCAGCCAGGCGGGGACGCTGAACACTGAAGCTTTCTTT.

The rearrangement joins TRBV5-1 to TRBJ2-7; perhaps TRBD2 as D (5 bases). This CDR3 is built from 14 residues. Germline V gene sequence: CDR1 SGHRS, CDR2 YFSETQ. The ends were cut back, 2 bases at V and 0 bases at J, with 9 bases in the middle. CDR3 sequence (DNA): TGCGCCAGCAGCTTAGGACTGAACTCCTACGAGCAGTACTTC. Its protein is CASSLGLNSYEQYF.

The genes are TRBV14 and TRBJ1-4; no definite D call. CDR3 length equals 13 residues. CDR1 is SGHDN, CDR2 FVKESK, per germline. The V and J ends lost 0 bases and 8 bases respectively, with 7 bases between them. The CDR3 reads CASSQELREKLFF. The CDR3 coding sequence is TGTGCCAGCAGCCAAGAGCTGAGGGAAAAACTGTTTTTT. Using reference TRBV14 and TRBJ1-4 for the parts outside the CDR3, the full variable domain is EAGVTQFPSHSVIEKGQTVTLRCDPISGHDNLYWYRRVMGKEIKFLLHFVKESKQDESGMPNNRFLAERTGGTYSTLKVQPAELEDSGVYFCASSQELREKLFFGSGTQLSVL.

In DNA, the CDR3 is TGTGCCAGCAGTTTAGTGGGGTACGATACGCAGTATTTT. Its protein product is CASSLVGYDTQYF. The V and J genes are TRBV28 and TRBJ2-3; D is ambiguous. Germline V gene data show CDR1 as MDHEN and CDR2 as SYDVKM. The V and J ends lost 2 bases and 6 bases respectively, with 9 bases between them. This CDR3 comprises 13 residues.

The V and J genes are TRBV6-5 and TRBJ2-3, with D unclear. The length of the CDR3 is 15 residues. The germline V gene encodes CDR1 MNHEY and CDR2 SVGAGI. Trimming took 0 bases from V and 2 from J, leaving 9 bases between them. The CDR3 here is CASSYSDANTDTQYF. The CDR3 DNA reads TGTGCCAGCAGTTACTCGGACGCGAACACAGATACGCAGTATTTT.

This clonotype occurred many times. The chain carries TRBV7-2 and TRBJ2-3; D may match TRBD1 or TRBD2 (6 bases each). V was cut by 4 bases and J by 4 bases, with 9 bases left in between. This CDR3 has 13 residues. The germline V gene has CDR1 SGHTA and CDR2 FQGNSA. In DNA, the CDR3 is TGTGCCAGCAGCTACGGGGGCGCAGATACGCAGTATTTT. It encodes CASSYGGADTQYF.

This clonotype occurred once. The V and J genes are TRBV27 and TRBJ2-7, with 8 bases fitting TRBD1. Germline V gene lookup returns CDR1 MNHEY and CDR2 SMNVEV (reference sequence). Germline trimming cut 6 bases from V and 2 bases from J; bases unmatched to any gene: 15. There are 17 residues in the CDR3. CDR3 protein: CASSPLGTGTGTYEQYF. CDR3 sequence (DNA): TGTGCCAGCAGCCCCCTCGGAACCGGGACAGGAACCTACGAGCAGTACTTC.

This clonotype has a handful of counts. V is TRBV4-1 and J is TRBJ1-4; D not certain. In germline, CDR1 is MGHRA, CDR2 YSYEKL. Trimming stripped 1 base from V and 0 bases from J, with 12 bases between. CDR3 length: 17 residues. The CDR3 DNA reads as TGCGCCAGCAGCCAAGGCCGCTCGAAGACAACTAATGAAAAACTGTTTTTT. Its translation: CASSQGRSKTTNEKLFF.

The chain combines TRBV5-6 with TRBJ2-4; maybe TRBD1 (5 bases). The CDR3 runs to 13 residues. V was cut by 6 bases and J by 10 bases, with 17 bases left in between. CDR1 SGHDT and CDR2 YYEEEE come from the germline V gene. The CDR3, as DNA: TGTGCCAGCAATAGAAACTCTAAGGGGATTCAGTACTTC. Its protein is CASNRNSKGIQYF.

The chain links TRBV29-1 to TRBJ2-7; 7 bases are a match to TRBD1. This CDR3 has 13 residues. Looked up from germline, CDR1 is SQVTM and CDR2 is ANQGSEA. Trimming took 6 bases from V and 2 from J; bases not matched to a gene: 7. The CDR3, as DNA: TGCAGCGTAGGGACAGAGGGCCCCTACGAGCAGTACTTC. It encodes CSVGTEGPYEQYF.

The chain uses TRBV14 and TRBJ2-1; D gene unclear. The germline gives CDR1 SGHDN, CDR2 FVKESK. This CDR3 spans 13 amino acids. V lost 8 bases and J lost 0, with 8 bases in between. In DNA, the CDR3 is TGTGCCAGCGGCAGGATCTCCTACAATGAGCAGTTCTTC. Protein sequence: CASGRISYNEQFF.

The rearrangement joins TRBV5-4 to TRBJ2-5; a weak D match, TRBD2 (6 bases). The CDR3 is made up of 15 amino acids. V dropped 1 base and J dropped 3 bases, with 13 bases sitting between them. Germline values: CDR1 SGHNT, CDR2 YYREEE (reference sequence). The CDR3 region has the DNA TGTGCCAGCAGCTTGCGTGCGGGGCCGGAAGAGACCCAGTACTTC. It is translated as CASSLRAGPEETQYF.

This clonotype has only a few counts. The V gene is TRBV6-5, the J gene TRBJ1-2; 9 nucleotides line up with TRBD1. The CDR3 consists of 16 residues. V shed 5 bases, J shed 4 bases, and the junction held 11 bases outside the gene matches. The germline CDR1 and CDR2 sequences are MNHEY and SVGAGI. The CDR3 DNA is TGTGCCAGCAGTGGTACAGGGGGCGACAAGCTCTATGGCTACACCTTC. It encodes CASSGTGGDKLYGYTF.

This clonotype appeared a few times. This rearrangement joins TRBV28 to TRBJ1-2, with 7 bases lining up with TRBD1. The CDR3 extends over 14 amino acids. Germline CDR1 MDHEN, CDR2 SYDVKM. V was pared by 8 bases and J by 6 bases, with 12 bases of the junction left unmatched. CDR3 in amino acids: CASGLQGSAHGYTF. CDR3 in DNA: TGTGCCAGCGGCTTACAGGGGAGTGCCCATGGCTACACCTTC.

This clonotype was detected ten times or more. The genes are TRBV7-9 and TRBJ1-1; D is perhaps TRBD1 (6 bases). The length of the CDR3 is 12 residues. Trimming cost V 5 bases and J 5 bases, with 9 bases left between them. The germline gives CDR1 SEHNR, CDR2 FQNEAQ (reference sequence). The CDR3 region is CASSPTGTEAFF. CDR3 nucleotide sequence: TGTGCCAGCAGCCCAACAGGGACTGAAGCTTTCTTT.

Ten or more counts support this clonotype. V gene TRBV19 combines with J gene TRBJ1-5; D is perhaps TRBD1 (5 bases). CDR1 LNHDA and CDR2 SQIVND come from the germline V gene (reference sequence). The CDR3 totals 12 residues. The ends were cut back, 7 bases at V and 6 bases at J, with 10 bases in the middle. The CDR3 DNA follows: TGTGCCAGTAAGTTGGGGGGTCAGCCCCAGCATTTT. It encodes CASKLGGQPQHF. Based on the CDR3 plus reference TRBV19 and TRBJ1-5, the full variable domain is DGGITQSPKYLFRKEGQNVTLSCEQNLNHDAMYWYRQDPGQGLRLIYYSQIVNDFQKGDIAEGYSVSREKKESFPLTVTSAQKNPTAFYLCASKLGGQPQHFGDGTRLSIL.